This T cell receptor beta chain was found in a study of metastatic and nonmetastatic thyroid tumors. Study-wide points: In blood and tumor, TCR beta diversity was reportedly significantly higher in malignant thyroid tumors than in benign nodules.

In the original workflow: Clinicopathological groups of papillary thyroid cancer showed CDR3 differences that were used to build a distant-metastasis classifier. TCRdb re-analyzed the PCR reads using MiXCR. The V and J calls were not made by the authors but by TCRdb's processing. Of about 25,000 clones detected, approximately 22% appear once; the ten largest clones hold 4.4%. Concerning this clone: Antigen specificity is unknown.

Deletions cut 1 base from V and 11 bases from J, with 18 bases between. The length of the CDR3 is 14 residues. Looked up from germline, CDR1 is SEHNR and CDR2 is FQNEAQ (reference sequence). None of the patients had undergone any treatment ahead of thyroid surgery. J is TRBJ2-7 and V is TRBV7-9; the D gene could be TRBD1 or TRBD2 (5 bases each). This receptor was obtained from a female donor with papillary thyroid cancer or a benign thyroid nodule (not recorded which). Some clones in this sample may be carry-over from other donors' samples. Material: adjacent normal tissue. The CDR3 sequence is CASSLVGTSVVEYF. In DNA, the CDR3 is TGTGCCAGCAGCTTAGTCGGGACCTCAGTGGTGGAGTACTTC.